This T cell receptor beta chain was recovered during a study of blood T cell repertoires in COVID-19. As originally analysed: Quantification of nucleated cells was approximated via reference gene primer amplification. Sequenced by immunoSEQ multiplex PCR; TCRdb stores in-frame clones only, minus some. V and J calls and clone size are copied from that table; D and trimming were computed from the DNA. The sample contains 270,000 or so clones, roughly 86% of which appear only once. Germline V CDR1 and CDR2: SGHRS, YFSETQ. CDR3 size: 15 residues. V was pared by 4 bases and J by 3 bases, with 9 bases of the junction left unmatched.

The sequence came from a woman in her 30s with COVID-19, enrolled during active disease. Sequenced: peripheral blood. V and J are TRBV5-1 and TRBJ2-7; TRBD2 matches 8 bases. CDR3 sequence: CASSPRVAGSYEQYF. The DNA for the CDR3 is TGCGCCAGCAGCCCACGGGTAGCGGGGAGCTACGAGCAGTACTTC.